The 11 T cell receptor beta chains in this list originate from one sample, sequenced in a study of tumor and adjacent non-tumor tissue in lung cancer (dated by TCRdb to 2017 to 2018). The library was prepared using multiplex PCR. The instrument given in TCRdb is Illumina HiSeq 2500. Following protocols modified from ARM-PCR, the researchers constructed TCRbeta libraries through three rounds of nested PCR with primers (Table S4). Through fastp at Q25 and MiXCR, TCRdb rebuilt clones from the public reads, retaining in-frame beta chains. Here each entry gathers all rows of one CDR3 protein and keeps the most common genes and DNA. The sample includes approximately 75,000 distinct CDR3 sequences, with 77% observed a single time. The ten largest make up roughly 12% of the sample. RNA was isolated from bulk unsorted tissue, and RNA quality was assessed with a NanoDrop ND-1000 and an Agilent 2100. Sequenced sample: lung tumor tissue. The receptor set was obtained from a woman between 50 and 59 years old with non-small cell lung cancer.

This clonotype was recorded many times. This rearrangement joins TRBV20-1 to TRBJ2-5; D is possibly TRBD1 or TRBD2 (5 bases each). V was clipped by 1 base and J by 1 base, with 10 bases between them. The length of the CDR3 is 14 residues. Germline V gives CDR1 DFQATT, CDR2 SNEGSKA (reference sequence). CDR3 bases: TGCAGTGCTAGAGTTTGGGACCGCCAAGAGACCCAGTACTTC. Its protein product is CSARVWDRQETQYF.

Worth noting for this clonotype: The junction departs from germline at one end; a sequencing error may be responsible. V is TRBV11-2 and J is TRBJ2-3, with 8 bases identical to TRBD1. The CDR3 runs to 13 residues. The germline V gene encodes CDR1 SGHAT and CDR2 FQNNGV. CDR3 nucleotide sequence: TGTGCCAGCAGATTAGACAGGGGTGATGCGCAGTATTTT. As protein: CASRLDRGDAQYF.

This clonotype was recorded at least ten times. V and J are TRBV10-1 and TRBJ2-2; 7 bases are a match to TRBD2. After removal of 7 bases from V and 1 base from J, the junction contained 0 bases not matched to a gene. Germline CDR1 reads WNHNN; CDR2 reads SYGVQD (reference sequence). The CDR3 has 13 amino acids. The CDR3 nucleotides are TGCGCCAGCACTAGCGGGAACACCGGGGAGCTGTTTTTT. It specifies CASTSGNTGELFF.

To note about this clonotype: A read error may explain this, as a much larger clone is one base away. The chain joins TRBV7-9 to TRBJ2-1; 10 positions match TRBD2. The CDR3 loop spans 15 amino acids. Per germline, CDR1 SEHNR and CDR2 FQNEAQ (reference sequence). The CDR3 sequence is CVSSKLAGVDNEQFF. The CDR3 DNA reads as TGTGTCAGCAGCAAGCTAGCGGGAGTAGACAATGAGCAGTTCTTC.

Ten or more counts support this clonotype. Relative to the germline gene, one junction end is altered; a read error may explain this. The chain employs TRBV4-1 and TRBJ2-1; D is possibly TRBD2 (5 bases). CDR3 length: 16 amino acids. Germline V gene data show CDR1 as MGHRA and CDR2 as YSYEKL. In DNA, the CDR3 is TGCGCCAGCAGCCAAGAGTTGGGGAGCTCCTACAGTGAGCAATTCTTC. Protein: CASSQELGSSYSEQFF.

As to this clonotype: As the CDR3 is not closed by the conserved phenylalanine or tryptophan, this likely results from a read error. This chain links TRBV6-1 with TRBJ2-3; D unresolved. There are 14 residues in the CDR3. V shed 7 bases and J shed 3 bases, with 14 bases lying between them. Germline assignment: CDR1 MNHNS and CDR2 SASEGT. The CDR3 protein is CASIRFWSTDTQYL. The CDR3 DNA follows: TGTGCCAGCATCCGGTTCTGGAGTACAGATACGCAGTATTTG.

V and J are TRBV5-1 and TRBJ2-7; D is possibly TRBD1 (6 bases). Deletions cut 5 bases from V and 4 bases from J, with 16 bases between. The CDR3 extends over 14 amino acids. CDR1 and CDR2 from the germline V gene are SGHRS and YFSETQ. CDR3 nucleotides: TGCGCCAGCAGGACAGACAGGAGCGCGTACGAGCAGTACTTC. Protein product: CASRTDRSAYEQYF. The entire variable domain, with the rest obtained from reference TRBV5-1 and TRBJ2-7, is as follows: KAGVTQTPRYLIKTRGQQVTLSCSPISGHRSVSWYQQTPGQGLQFLFEYFSETQRNKGNFPGRFSGRQFSNSRSEMNVSTLELGDSALYLCASRTDRSAYEQYFGPGTRLTVT.

Worth noting for this clonotype: A much larger clone differs from this one at a single base, so this may be a read error. The rearrangement uses TRBV5-1 and TRBJ2-3; no clear D gene. Germline V gives CDR1 SGHRS, CDR2 YFSETQ. This CDR3 region has 12 residues. The CDR3 here is CASSNLPDMQYF. The CDR3 coding sequence is TGCGCCAGTAGCAACCTTCCGGATATGCAGTATTTT.

Details on this clonotype: A much larger clone lies one base from this, so it may be a read error. The chain has TRBV24-1 and TRBJ2-7; D is undetermined. Germline lookup yields CDR1 KGHDR and CDR2 SFDVKD. V lost 1 base and J lost 5, with 11 bases in between. The CDR3 covers 14 residues. CDR3 in amino acids: CATSDFQQPNEQYF. The DNA of the CDR3 is TGTGCCACCAGTGATTTCCAGCAGCCCAACGAGCAGTACTTC.

Of note for this clonotype: One end of the junction fails to match germline, which may point to a read error. The rearrangement links TRBV12-3 or TRBV12-4 to TRBJ2-2; D possibly matches TRBD1 or TRBD2 (5 bases each). The CDR3 is 14 amino acids. The CDR3 protein is CVNSLDKNTGELFF. CDR3 coding DNA: TGTGTCAACAGTTTGGACAAAAACACCGGGGAGCTGTTTTTC.

This clonotype was seen at least ten times. This chain's CDR3 is CASSSGLDGKETQYF. The CDR3 nucleotides are TGCGCCAGCAGCTCGGGACTAGATGGGAAAGAGACCCAGTACTTC. The chain carries TRBV5-1 and TRBJ2-5, with TRBD2 matching 8 bases. CDR1 SGHRS and CDR2 YFSETQ come from the germline V gene. The CDR3 consists of 15 residues. V lost 3 bases to trimming and J lost 3 bases; unmatched junction nucleotides: 7.